This T cell receptor (beta chain) was obtained from a study of shared clonotypes between healthy human individuals. Generated by immunoSEQ multiplex PCR, the TCRdb table keeps only in-frame clones and is missing some. The table lists some 2 million clones, 85% to 95% of them singletons. Per the germline V gene, CDR1 is SGDLS and CDR2 is YYNGEE. The V end was cut by 0 bases, the J end by 8 bases, with 14 bases between. The CDR3 covers 15 residues. The source is a man younger than 35 in good health. This chain uses TRBV9 with TRBJ1-4; D is uncertain. Sequencing was performed on naive CD4+ T cells sorted from blood. This sample's subset: CD45RA+ positively selected. The CDR3, as DNA: TGTGCCAGCAGCGTAGTGGACTCATACCCGGAAAAACTGTTTTTT. It is translated as CASSVVDSYPEKLFF.